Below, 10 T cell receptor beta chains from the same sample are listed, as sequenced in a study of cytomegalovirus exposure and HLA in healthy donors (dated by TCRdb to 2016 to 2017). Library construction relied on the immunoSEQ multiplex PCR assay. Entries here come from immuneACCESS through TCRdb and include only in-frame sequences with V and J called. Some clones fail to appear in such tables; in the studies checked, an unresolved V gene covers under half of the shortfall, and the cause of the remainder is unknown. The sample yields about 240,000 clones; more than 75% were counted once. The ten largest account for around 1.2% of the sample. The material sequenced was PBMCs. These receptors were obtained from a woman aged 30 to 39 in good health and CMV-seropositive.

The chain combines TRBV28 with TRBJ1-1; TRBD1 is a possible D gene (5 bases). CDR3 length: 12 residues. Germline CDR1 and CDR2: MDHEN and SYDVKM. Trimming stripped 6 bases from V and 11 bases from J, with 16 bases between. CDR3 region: CASSSNQGWAFF. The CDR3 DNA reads TGTGCCAGCAGCTCCAACCAGGGCTGGGCTTTCTTT.

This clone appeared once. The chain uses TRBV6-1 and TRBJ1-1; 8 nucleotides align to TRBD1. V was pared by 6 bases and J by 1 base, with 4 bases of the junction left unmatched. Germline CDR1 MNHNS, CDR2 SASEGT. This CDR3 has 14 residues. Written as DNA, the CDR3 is TGTGCCAGCAGGGACAGGGCTTCGAACACTGAAGCTTTCTTT. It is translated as CASRDRASNTEAFF.

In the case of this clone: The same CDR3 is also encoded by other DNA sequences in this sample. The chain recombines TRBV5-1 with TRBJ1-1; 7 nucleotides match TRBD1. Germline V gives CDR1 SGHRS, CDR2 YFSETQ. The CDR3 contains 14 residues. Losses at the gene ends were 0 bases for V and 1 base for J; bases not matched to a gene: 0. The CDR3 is CASSLDRGNTEAFF. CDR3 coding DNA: TGCGCCAGCAGCTTGGACAGGGGGAACACTGAAGCTTTCTTT. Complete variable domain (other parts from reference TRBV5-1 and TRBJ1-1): KAGVTQTPRYLIKTRGQQVTLSCSPISGHRSVSWYQQTPGQGLQFLFEYFSETQRNKGNFPGRFSGRQFSNSRSEMNVSTLELGDSALYLCASSLDRGNTEAFFGQGTRLTVV.

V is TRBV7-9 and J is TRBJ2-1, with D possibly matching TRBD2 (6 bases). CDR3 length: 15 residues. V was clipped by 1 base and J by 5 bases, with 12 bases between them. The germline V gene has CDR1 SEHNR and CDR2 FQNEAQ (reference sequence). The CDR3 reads CASSLDQRANNEQFF. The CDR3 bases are TGTGCCAGCAGCTTAGATCAGCGGGCAAACAATGAGCAGTTCTTC.

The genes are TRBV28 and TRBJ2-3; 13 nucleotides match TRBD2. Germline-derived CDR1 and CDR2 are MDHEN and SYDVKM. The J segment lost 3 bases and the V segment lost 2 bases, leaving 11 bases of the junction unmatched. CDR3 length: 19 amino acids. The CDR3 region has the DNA TGTGCCAGCAGTTTAAACGGACTAGCGGGAGCGCGGCGAACAGATACGCAGTATTTT. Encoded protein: CASSLNGLAGARRTDTQYF.

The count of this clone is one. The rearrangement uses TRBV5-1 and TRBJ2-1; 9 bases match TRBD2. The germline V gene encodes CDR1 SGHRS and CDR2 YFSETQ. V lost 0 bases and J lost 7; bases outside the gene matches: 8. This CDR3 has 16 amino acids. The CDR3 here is CASSLGYSGRSNEQFF. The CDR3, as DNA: TGCGCCAGCAGCTTGGGTTATAGCGGGAGATCGAATGAGCAGTTCTTC.

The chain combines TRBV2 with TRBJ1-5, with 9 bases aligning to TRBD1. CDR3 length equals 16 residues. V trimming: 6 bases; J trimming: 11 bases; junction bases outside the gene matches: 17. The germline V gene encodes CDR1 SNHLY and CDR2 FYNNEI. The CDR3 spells CASSGRDRDPRYAQHF. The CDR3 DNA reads TGTGCCAGCAGCGGCCGGGACAGGGACCCTCGTTATGCCCAGCATTTT. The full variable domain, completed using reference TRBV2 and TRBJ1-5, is EPEVTQTPSHQVTQMGQEVILRCVPISNHLYFYWYRQILGQKVEFLVSFYNNEISEKSEIFDDQFSVERPDGSNFTLKIRSTKLEDSAMYFCASSGRDRDPRYAQHFGDGTRLSIL.

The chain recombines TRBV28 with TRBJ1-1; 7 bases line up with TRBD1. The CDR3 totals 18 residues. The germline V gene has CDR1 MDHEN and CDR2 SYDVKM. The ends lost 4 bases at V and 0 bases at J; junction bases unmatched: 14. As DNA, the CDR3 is TGTGCCAGCAGTTCCTACTTTAGACAGGGTTACATGAACACTGAAGCTTTCTTT. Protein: CASSSYFRQGYMNTEAFF.

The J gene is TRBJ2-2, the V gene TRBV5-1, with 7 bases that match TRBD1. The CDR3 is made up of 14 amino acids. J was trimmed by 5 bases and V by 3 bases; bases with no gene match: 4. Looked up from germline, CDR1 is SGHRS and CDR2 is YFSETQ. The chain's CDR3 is CASSSDRSTGELFF. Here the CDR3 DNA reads TGCGCCAGCAGCTCGGACAGGTCTACCGGGGAGCTGTTTTTT.

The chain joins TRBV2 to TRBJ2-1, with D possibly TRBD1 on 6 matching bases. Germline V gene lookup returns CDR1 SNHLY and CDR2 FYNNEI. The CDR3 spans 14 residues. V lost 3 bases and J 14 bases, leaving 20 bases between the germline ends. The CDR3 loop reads CASSELSSYEGEFF. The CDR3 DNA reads TGTGCCAGCAGTGAGCTGTCTAGCTACGAGGGGGAGTTCTTC.